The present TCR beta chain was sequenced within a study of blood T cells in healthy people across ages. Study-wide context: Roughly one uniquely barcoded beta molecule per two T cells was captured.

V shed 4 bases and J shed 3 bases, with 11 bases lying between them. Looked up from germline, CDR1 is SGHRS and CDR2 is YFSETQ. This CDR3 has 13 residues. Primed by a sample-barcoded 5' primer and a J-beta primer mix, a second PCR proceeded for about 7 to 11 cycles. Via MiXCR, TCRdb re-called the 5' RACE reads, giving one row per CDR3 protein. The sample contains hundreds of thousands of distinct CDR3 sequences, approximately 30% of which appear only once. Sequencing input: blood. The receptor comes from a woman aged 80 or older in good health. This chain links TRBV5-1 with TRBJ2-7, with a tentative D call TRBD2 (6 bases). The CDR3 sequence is CASSAGSYYEQYF. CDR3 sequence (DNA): TGCGCCAGCAGCGCGGGGAGCTACTACGAGCAGTACTTC.